This T cell receptor (beta chain) was identified in a study of response to subunit inactivated influenza vaccine. CDR3 length: 13 residues. The V and J ends lost 8 bases and 3 bases, in that order; junction bases with no gene match: 5. One entry per CDR3 protein results from TCRdb running MiXCR on the RT-PCR reads. The sample lists 450,000 to 600,000 distinct CDR3 sequences; 15% to 20% were seen once. Whole-study results and caveats: Authors proposed each seasonal influenza vaccination draws in few new T cells.

The sample holds a few counts of this clonotype. Its specificity is not known. This TCR came from a man between 50 and 75 years old who received an inactivated influenza vaccine. This rearrangement joins TRBV12-3 or TRBV12-4 to TRBJ2-7, with 9 bases that match TRBD1. The specimen comprised CD4+ T cells sorted from PBMCs, sampled less than 30 months after vaccination. CDR3 region: CASGRTGDYEQYF. The DNA of the CDR3 is TGTGCCAGCGGGCGGACAGGGGACTACGAGCAGTACTTC.